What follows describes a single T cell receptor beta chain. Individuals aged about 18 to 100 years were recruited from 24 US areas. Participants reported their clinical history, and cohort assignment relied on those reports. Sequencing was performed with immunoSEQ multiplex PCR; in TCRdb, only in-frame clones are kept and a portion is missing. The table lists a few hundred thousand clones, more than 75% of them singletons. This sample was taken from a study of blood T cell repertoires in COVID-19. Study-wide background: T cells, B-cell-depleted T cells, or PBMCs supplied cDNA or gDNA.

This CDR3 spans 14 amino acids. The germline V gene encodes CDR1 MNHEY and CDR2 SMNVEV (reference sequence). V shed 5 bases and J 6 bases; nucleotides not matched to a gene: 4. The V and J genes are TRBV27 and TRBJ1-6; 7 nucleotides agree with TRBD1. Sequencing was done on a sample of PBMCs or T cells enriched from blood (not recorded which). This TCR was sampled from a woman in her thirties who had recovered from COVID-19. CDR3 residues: CASSTGQINSPLHF. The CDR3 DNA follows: TGTGCCAGCAGTACGGGACAGATTAATTCACCCCTCCACTTT.